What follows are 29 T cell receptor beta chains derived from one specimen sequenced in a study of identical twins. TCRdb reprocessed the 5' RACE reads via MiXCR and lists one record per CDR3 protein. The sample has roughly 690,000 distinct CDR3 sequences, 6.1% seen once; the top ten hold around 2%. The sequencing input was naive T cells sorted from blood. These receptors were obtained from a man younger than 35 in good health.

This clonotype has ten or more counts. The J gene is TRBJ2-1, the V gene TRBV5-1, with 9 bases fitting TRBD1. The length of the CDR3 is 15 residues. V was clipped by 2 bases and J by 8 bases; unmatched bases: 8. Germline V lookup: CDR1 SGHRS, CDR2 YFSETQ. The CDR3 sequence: CASSLPTGGKYEQFF. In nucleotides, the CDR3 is TGCGCCAGCAGCTTACCTACAGGGGGCAAGTATGAGCAGTTCTTC.

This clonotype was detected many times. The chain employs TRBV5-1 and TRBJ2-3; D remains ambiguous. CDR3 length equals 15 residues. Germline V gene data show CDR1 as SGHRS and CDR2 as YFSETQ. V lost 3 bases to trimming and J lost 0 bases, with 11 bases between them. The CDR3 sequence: CASSWTDPSTDTQYF. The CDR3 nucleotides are TGCGCCAGCAGCTGGACCGACCCTAGCACAGATACGCAGTATTTT.

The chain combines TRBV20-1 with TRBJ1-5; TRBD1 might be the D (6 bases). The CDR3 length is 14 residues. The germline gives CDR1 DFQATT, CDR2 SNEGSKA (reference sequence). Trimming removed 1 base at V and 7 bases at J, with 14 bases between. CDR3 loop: CSARGPGAQQPQHF. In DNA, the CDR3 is TGCAGTGCTAGAGGCCCAGGGGCACAGCAGCCCCAGCATTTT.

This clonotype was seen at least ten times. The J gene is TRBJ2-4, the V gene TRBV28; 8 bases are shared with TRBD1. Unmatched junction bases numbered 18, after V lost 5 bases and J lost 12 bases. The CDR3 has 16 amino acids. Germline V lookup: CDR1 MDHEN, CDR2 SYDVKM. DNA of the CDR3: TGTGCCAGCAGTAAGACGACAGGGGAGGTGGGCTTAGGTCAGTACTTC. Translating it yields CASSKTTGEVGLGQYF. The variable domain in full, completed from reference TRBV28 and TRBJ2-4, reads DVKVTQSSRYLVKRTGEKVFLECVQDMDHENMFWYRQDPGLGLRLIYFSYDVKMKEKGDIPEGYSVSREKKERFSLILESASTNQTSMYLCASSKTTGEVGLGQYFGAGTRLSVL.

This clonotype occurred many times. CDR3: CAGGRDKSDRFGEQYV. In DNA form, the CDR3 reads TGTGCCGGGGGACGGGATAAATCGGACAGGTTTGGTGAGCAGTACGTC. The V and J genes are TRBV24-1 and TRBJ2-7; 7 positions match TRBD1. Germline CDR1 KGHDR, CDR2 SFDVKD. V shed 12 bases, J shed 7 bases, and the junction held 23 bases outside the gene matches. The CDR3 loop spans 16 amino acids.

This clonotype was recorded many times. CDR3 amino acids: CSVEPGQGWYGYTF. Here the CDR3 DNA reads TGCAGCGTTGAGCCAGGACAGGGGTGGTATGGCTACACCTTC. The rearrangement joins TRBV29-1 to TRBJ1-2; 9 positions agree with TRBD1. The CDR3 runs to 14 residues. Germline CDR1 SQVTM, CDR2 ANQGSEA. The V gene end was trimmed by 3 bases and the J gene end by 5 bases; junction bases not matched to a gene: 7.

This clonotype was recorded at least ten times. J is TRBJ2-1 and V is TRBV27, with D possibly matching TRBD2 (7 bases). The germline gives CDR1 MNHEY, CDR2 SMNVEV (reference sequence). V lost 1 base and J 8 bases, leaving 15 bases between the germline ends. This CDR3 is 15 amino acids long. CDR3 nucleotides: TGTGCCAGCAGTTTATTTTCGGGGGGCGTCCATGAGCAGTTCTTC. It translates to CASSLFSGGVHEQFF.

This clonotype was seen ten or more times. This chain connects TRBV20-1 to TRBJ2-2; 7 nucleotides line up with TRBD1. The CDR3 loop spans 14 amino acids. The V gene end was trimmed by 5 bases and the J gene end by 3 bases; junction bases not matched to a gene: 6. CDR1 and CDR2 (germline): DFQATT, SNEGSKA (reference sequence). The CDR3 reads CSAPPGQDTGELFF. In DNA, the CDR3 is TGCAGTGCTCCTCCCGGACAGGACACCGGGGAGCTGTTTTTT.

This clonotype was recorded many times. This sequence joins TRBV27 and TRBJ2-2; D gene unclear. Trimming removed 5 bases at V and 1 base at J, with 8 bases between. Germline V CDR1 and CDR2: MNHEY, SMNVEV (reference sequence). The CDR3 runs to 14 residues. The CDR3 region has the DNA TGTGCCAGCAGTAATCCGGGGAACACCGGGGAGCTGTTTTTT. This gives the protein CASSNPGNTGELFF.

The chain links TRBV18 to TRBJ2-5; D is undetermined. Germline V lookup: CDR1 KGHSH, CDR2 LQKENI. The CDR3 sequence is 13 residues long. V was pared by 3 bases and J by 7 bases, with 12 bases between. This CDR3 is CASSPGPEGTQYF. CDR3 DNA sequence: TGTGCCAGCTCACCTGGACCTGAAGGGACCCAGTACTTC.

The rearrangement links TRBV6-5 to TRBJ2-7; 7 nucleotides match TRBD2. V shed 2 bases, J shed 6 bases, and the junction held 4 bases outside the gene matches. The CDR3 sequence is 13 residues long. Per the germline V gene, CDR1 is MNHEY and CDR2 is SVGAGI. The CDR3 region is CASSYLTSSEQYF. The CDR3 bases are TGTGCCAGCAGTTACCTGACTAGCAGCGAGCAGTACTTC.

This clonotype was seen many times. CDR3 sequence reads: CASSLEVRTYYGYTF. CDR3 bases: TGTGCCAGCAGCTTGGAGGTCCGTACCTACTATGGCTACACCTTC. V usage is TRBV5-6 and J usage is TRBJ1-2, with D uncertain. V was pared by 0 bases and J by 3 bases, with 12 bases between. Germline loops: CDR1 SGHDT, CDR2 YYEEEE. The CDR3 consists of 15 residues.

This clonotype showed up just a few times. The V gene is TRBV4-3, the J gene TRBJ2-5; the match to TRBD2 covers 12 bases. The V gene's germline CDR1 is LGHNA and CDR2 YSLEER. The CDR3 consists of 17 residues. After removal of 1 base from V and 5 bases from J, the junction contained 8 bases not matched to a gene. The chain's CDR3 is CASSQVASGRAGETQYF. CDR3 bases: TGCGCCAGCAGCCAAGTGGCTAGCGGGAGGGCCGGGGAGACCCAGTACTTC.

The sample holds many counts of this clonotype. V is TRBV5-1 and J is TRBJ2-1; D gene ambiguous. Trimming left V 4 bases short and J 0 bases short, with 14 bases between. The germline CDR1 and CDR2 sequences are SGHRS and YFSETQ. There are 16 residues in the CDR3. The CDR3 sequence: CASSAALTLSYNEQFF. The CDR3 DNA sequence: TGCGCCAGCAGCGCAGCCCTTACCCTCTCCTACAATGAGCAGTTCTTC.

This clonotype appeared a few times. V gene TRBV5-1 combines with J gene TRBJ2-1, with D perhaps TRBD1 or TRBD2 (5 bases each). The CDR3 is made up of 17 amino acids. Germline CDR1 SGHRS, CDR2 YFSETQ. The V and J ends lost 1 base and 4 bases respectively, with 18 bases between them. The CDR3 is CASSLPRDGKIYNEQFF. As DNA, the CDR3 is TGCGCCAGCAGCTTGCCTCGGGACGGAAAAATATACAATGAGCAGTTCTTC. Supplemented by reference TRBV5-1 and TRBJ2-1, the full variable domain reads KAGVTQTPRYLIKTRGQQVTLSCSPISGHRSVSWYQQTPGQGLQFLFEYFSETQRNKGNFPGRFSGRQFSNSRSEMNVSTLELGDSALYLCASSLPRDGKIYNEQFFGPGTRLTVL.

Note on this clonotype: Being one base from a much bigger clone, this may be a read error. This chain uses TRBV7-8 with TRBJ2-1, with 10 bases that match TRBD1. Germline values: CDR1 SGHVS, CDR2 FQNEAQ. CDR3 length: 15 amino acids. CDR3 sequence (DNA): TGTGCCTGCAGCTATCCGGGACAGGGGACCAATGAGCAGTTCTTC. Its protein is CACSYPGQGTNEQFF. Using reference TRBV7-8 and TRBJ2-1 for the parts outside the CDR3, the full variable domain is GAGVSQSPRYKVAKRGQDVALRCDPISGHVSLFWYQQALGQGPEFLTYFQNEAQLDKSGLPSDRFFAERPEGSVSTLKIQRTQQEDSAVYLCACSYPGQGTNEQFFGPGTRLTVL.

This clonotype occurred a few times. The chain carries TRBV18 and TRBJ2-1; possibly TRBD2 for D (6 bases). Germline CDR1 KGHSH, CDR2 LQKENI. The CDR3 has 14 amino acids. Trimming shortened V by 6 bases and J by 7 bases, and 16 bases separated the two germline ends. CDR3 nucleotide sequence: TGTGCCAGCTCGCGCTCCAACCGGGGGAATGAGCAGTTCTTC. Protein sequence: CASSRSNRGNEQFF.

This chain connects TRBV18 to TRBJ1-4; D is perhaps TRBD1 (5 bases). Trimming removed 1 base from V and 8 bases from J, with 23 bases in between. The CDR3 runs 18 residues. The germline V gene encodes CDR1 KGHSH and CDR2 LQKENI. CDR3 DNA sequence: TGTGCCAGCTCACCACGTTTGATGTCCGGGACGGGAGGGGAAAAACTGTTTTTT. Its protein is CASSPRLMSGTGGEKLFF. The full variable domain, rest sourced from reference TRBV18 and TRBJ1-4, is NAGVMQNPRHLVRRRGQEARLRCSPMKGHSHVYWYRQLPEEGLKFMVYLQKENIIDESGMPKERFSAEFPKEGPSILRIQQVVRGDSAAYFCASSPRLMSGTGGEKLFFGSGTQLSVL.

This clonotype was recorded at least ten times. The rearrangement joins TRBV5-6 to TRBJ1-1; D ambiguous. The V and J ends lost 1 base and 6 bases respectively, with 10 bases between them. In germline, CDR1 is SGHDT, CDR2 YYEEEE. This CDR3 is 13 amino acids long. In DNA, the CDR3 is TGTGCCAGCAGCTTGAAAAGCGTGGCTGAAGCTTTCTTT. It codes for CASSLKSVAEAFF.

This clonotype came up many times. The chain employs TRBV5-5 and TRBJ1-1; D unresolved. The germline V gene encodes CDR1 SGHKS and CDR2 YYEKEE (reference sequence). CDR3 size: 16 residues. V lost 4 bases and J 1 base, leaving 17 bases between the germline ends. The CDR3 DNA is TGTGCCAGCAGCCATCTGCCGGATACCGAGAACACTGAAGCTTTCTTT. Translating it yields CASSHLPDTENTEAFF.

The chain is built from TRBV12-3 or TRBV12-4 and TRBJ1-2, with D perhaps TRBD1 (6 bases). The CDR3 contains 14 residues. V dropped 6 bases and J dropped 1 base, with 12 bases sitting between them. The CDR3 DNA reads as TGTGCCAGCAGCTCACAGGGTCTTAACTATGGCTACACCTTC. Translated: CASSSQGLNYGYTF.

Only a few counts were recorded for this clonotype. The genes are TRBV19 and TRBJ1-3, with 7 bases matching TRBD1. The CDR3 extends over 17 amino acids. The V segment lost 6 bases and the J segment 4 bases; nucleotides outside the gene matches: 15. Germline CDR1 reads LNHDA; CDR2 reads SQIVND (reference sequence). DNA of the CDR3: TGTGCCAGTAGCCCAAGACAGGGAACGGGTCGCGGAAACACCATATATTTT. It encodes CASSPRQGTGRGNTIYF.

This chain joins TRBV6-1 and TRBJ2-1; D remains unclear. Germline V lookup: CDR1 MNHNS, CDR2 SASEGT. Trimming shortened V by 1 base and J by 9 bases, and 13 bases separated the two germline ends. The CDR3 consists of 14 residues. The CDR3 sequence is CASSEVRLDPEQFF. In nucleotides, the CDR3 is TGTGCCAGCAGTGAAGTAAGACTGGACCCTGAGCAGTTCTTC.

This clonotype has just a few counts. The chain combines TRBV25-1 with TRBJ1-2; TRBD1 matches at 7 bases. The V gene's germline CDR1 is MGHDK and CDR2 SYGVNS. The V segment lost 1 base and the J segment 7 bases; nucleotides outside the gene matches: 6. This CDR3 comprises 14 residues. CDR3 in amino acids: CASSEFDRASGYTF. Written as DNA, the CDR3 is TGTGCCAGCAGTGAATTCGACAGGGCGAGTGGCTACACCTTC.

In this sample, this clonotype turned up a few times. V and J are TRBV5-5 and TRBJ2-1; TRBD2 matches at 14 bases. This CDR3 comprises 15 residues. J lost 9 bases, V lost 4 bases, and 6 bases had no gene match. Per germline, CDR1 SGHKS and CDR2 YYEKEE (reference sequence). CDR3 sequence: CASSPGLAGETEQFF. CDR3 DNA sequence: TGTGCCAGCAGCCCGGGACTAGCGGGAGAGACTGAGCAGTTCTTC.

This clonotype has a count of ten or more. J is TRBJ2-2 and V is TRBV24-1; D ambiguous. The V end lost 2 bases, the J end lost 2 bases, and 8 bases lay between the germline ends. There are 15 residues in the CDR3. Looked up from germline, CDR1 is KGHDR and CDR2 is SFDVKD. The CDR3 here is CATSDSTTNTGELFF. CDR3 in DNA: TGTGCCACCAGTGATTCAACTACTAACACCGGGGAGCTGTTTTTT.

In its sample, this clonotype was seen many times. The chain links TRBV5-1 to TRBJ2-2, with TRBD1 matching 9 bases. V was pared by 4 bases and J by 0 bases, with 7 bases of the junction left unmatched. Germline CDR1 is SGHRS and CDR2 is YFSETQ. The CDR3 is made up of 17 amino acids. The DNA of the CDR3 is TGCGCCAGCAGCCAGGGGACAGGGAGAACGAACACCGGGGAGCTGTTTTTT. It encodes CASSQGTGRTNTGELFF.

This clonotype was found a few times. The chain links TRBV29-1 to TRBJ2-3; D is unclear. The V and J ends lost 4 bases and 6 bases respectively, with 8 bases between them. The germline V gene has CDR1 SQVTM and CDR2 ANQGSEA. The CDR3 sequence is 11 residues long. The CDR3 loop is CSVVPPDTQYF. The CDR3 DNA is TGCAGCGTTGTACCCCCCGATACGCAGTATTTT.

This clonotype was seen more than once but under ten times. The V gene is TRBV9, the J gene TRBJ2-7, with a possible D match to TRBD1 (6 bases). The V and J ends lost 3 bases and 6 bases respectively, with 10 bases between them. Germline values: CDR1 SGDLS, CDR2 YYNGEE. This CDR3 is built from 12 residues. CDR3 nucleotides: TGTGCCAGCAGCGGGACAGTGGGCGAGCAGTACTTC. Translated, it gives CASSGTVGEQYF.